This paragraph reports one TCR beta chain. The antigen it recognizes is unknown. No much larger clonotype is one base removed from it; base qualities were not supplied. From its cysteine to its phenylalanine, the CDR3 spans 19 amino acids. CDR3 DNA only is kept here, 57 bases in frame from base 1. CDR1 and CDR2 (SGHTA, FQGNSA) derive from the germline V gene. From V the trimming removes 0 bases and from J it removes 7 bases, while the gene matches leave 14 bases of the junction unaccounted for. Each collaborating institution followed its own protocols to collect whole blood in K2EDTA tubes. Collaborator samples were shipped for TCRbeta analysis as frozen whole blood, isolated PBMCs, or DNA extracted from either sample type. TCRbeta CDR3 regions were amplified from genomic DNA by means of the immunoSEQ Assay, a bias-controlled multiplex PCR. On the study's bioinformatics: The number of nucleated cells in each sample was estimated by amplification of reference gene primers within the assay. Sequence reads were collapsed and filtered to measure the absolute abundance of every unique TCRbeta CDR3 rearrangement. For each sample, productive Simpson clonality was calculated as the square root of Simpson's diversity index over productive rearrangements. In TCRdb, the immuneACCESS table is reduced to in-frame sequences with V and J assigned. These tables do not hold every clone; where another copy was compared, an unresolved V gene accounts for under half, and the others remain unexplained. That table furnishes V, J and clone size, whereas the DNA furnished D and trimming. The sample contains over 65,000 clones, 85% of them found a single time. The ten most abundant clones make up about a sixth of the sample.

The source of the sample is a study of blood T cell repertoires in COVID-19 (dated by TCRdb to 2020 to 2021). For the study in its entirety: Samples covering the acute and convalescent phases of COVID-19 were provided by collaborators in the United States, Italy and Spain. The repertoires were released in a freely available public database meant as a resource for research on the immune response to SARS-CoV-2. The prospective study material was composed of cDNA or gDNA derived from T cells, B-cell-depleted T cells, or PBMCs. Where available, HLA class I and class II types were taken from metadata supplied by the sample provider and were not determined by assay-based typing. A de-identified subject ID, COVID-19 status, age in years and sex were almost always included in the sample metadata. The dataset comprised deeply sampled blood TCRbeta repertoires from subjects exposed to, actively infected with, or recovered from COVID-19. Samples came from the ongoing ImmuneRACE study (first 160 participants) plus 1,254 subjects from 6 global collaborators. The paper's findings and limits, for the study overall: How much clinical and demographic metadata was included differed by source and by participant, and the metadata was provided uncurated.

The sequenced material came from peripheral blood. The chain is encoded by TRBV7-2 joined to TRBJ2-2; 10 bases in the middle match TRBD2. This receptor was obtained from a man older than 75 with active or convalescent COVID-19. The CDR3 amino acid sequence is: CASSLALGLAGARSGELFF. The DNA sequence is as follows: TGTGCCAGCAGCTTAGCCCTCGGCCTAGCGGGAGCCAGGAGCGGGGAGCTGTTTTTT.